This entry lists 3 T cell receptor beta chains sequenced from one sample in a study of blood T cell repertoires in COVID-19. Repertoires were generated with immunoSEQ multiplex PCR, while TCRdb's copy carries only in-frame clones and drops some. The sample includes a few hundred thousand clones, around 86% of them seen just once. The sequenced sample consisted of peripheral blood. The origin of the receptors is a woman in her 40s who had recovered from COVID-19.

The chain joins TRBV15 to TRBJ1-2; the match to TRBD1 covers 7 bases. Germline CDR1 and CDR2: LNHNV and YYDKDF (reference sequence). V was clipped by 5 bases and J by 4 bases; unmatched bases: 4. CDR3 size: 13 residues. In DNA, the CDR3 is TGTGCCACCAGCCGGGACAGTTCCTATGGCTACACCTTC. This codes for CATSRDSSYGYTF.

DNA of the CDR3: TGTGCCAGCAGCCTTCGGACAGTGAACACTGAAGCTTTCTTT. It encodes CASSLRTVNTEAFF. The gene calls are TRBV14 and TRBJ1-1, with D maybe TRBD1 (6 bases). V was clipped by 4 bases and J by 0 bases, with 9 bases between them. The CDR3 extends over 14 amino acids. The germline CDR1 and CDR2 sequences are SGHDN and FVKESK. The variable domain in full, with the rest retrieved from reference TRBV14 and TRBJ1-1, is EAGVTQFPSHSVIEKGQTVTLRCDPISGHDNLYWYRRVMGKEIKFLLHFVKESKQDESGMPNNRFLAERTGGTYSTLKVQPAELEDSGVYFCASSLRTVNTEAFFGQGTRLTVV.

The chain employs TRBV10-3 and TRBJ2-1, with TRBD2 matching over 11 bases. With 2 bases clipped from V and 3 bases from J, the junction kept 6 bases outside the gene matches. Germline V CDR1 and CDR2: ENHRY, SYGVKD. CDR3 length: 17 amino acids. CDR3 region: CAISEPGTSGVYNEQFF. CDR3 bases: TGTGCCATCAGTGAGCCGGGGACTAGCGGAGTCTACAATGAGCAGTTCTTC.